A single sample gave rise to the 25 T cell receptor beta chains below, sequenced in a study of read filtering for tumor transcriptome and immune sequencing. Molecular barcoded adaptors covering alpha/delta and beta/gamma chains were used on roughly 400 ng RNA. Via MiXCR, TCRdb re-called the reads, giving one row per CDR3 protein. Altogether about 40,000 distinct CDR3 sequences are present, 10% to 15% being singletons, with the ten largest covering 30% to 40%. Material for sequencing was a population of CD138-negative cells sorted from bone marrow. The receptors derive from a donor older than 35 with multiple myeloma.

This clonotype showed up many times. The chain uses TRBV7-9 and TRBJ1-1, with 9 positions matching TRBD1. The CDR3 contains 15 residues. The V and J ends lost 5 bases and 8 bases, in that order; junction bases with no gene match: 12. From germline, CDR1 is SEHNR and CDR2 FQNEAQ (reference sequence). The CDR3 is CASSLTRDREGEAFF. For the CDR3, the DNA is TGTGCCAGCAGCCTAACCCGGGACAGGGAGGGCGAAGCTTTCTTT. Using reference TRBV7-9 and TRBJ1-1 for the parts outside the CDR3, the full variable domain is DTGVSQNPRHKITKRGQNVTFRCDPISEHNRLYWYRQTLGQGPEFLTYFQNEAQLEKSRLLSDRFSAERPKGSFSTLEIQRTEQGDSAMYLCASSLTRDREGEAFFGQGTRLTVV.

A remark on this clonotype: A much bigger clone sits one base away, suggesting this may be a read error. The gene calls are TRBV6-5 and TRBJ2-3; D gene uncertain. This CDR3 region has 14 residues. CDR1 MNHEY and CDR2 SVGAGI come from the germline V gene. DNA for the CDR3: TGTGCCAGCTGTTACTCGAAACCTGAAGATACGCAGTATTTT. This gives the protein CASCYSKPEDTQYF.

This clonotype was seen repeatedly, ten times or more. This chain connects TRBV3-1 to TRBJ2-1, with D possibly called TRBD1 or TRBD2 (5 bases each). V lost 5 bases to trimming and J lost 6 bases, with 20 bases between them. Looked up from germline, CDR1 is LGHDT and CDR2 is YNNKEL (reference sequence). CDR3 size: 16 residues. Here the CDR3 reads CASSVGRGRRGNEQFF. CDR3 in DNA: TGTGCCAGCAGCGTAGGCCGGGGCCGAAGGGGCAATGAGCAGTTCTTC.

This clonotype has ten or more counts. The gene calls are TRBV23-1 and TRBJ2-1, with TRBD1 matching 7 bases. TRBV23-1 is marked as an open reading frame, function uncertain. This CDR3 comprises 16 residues. Trimming removed 0 bases from V and 3 bases from J; junction bases left unmatched: 5. In DNA, the CDR3 is TGCGCCAGCAGTCAATCTGGGACAGCCGACTACAATGAGCAGTTCTTC. The encoded protein is CASSQSGTADYNEQFF.

The table lists this clonotype with a few counts. The chain joins TRBV10-3 to TRBJ2-5; tentatively, D is TRBD2 (6 bases). Germline-derived CDR1 and CDR2 are ENHRY and SYGVKD. This CDR3 is 13 amino acids long. Trimming removed 10 bases from V and 4 bases from J, with 16 bases in between. The CDR3 reads CATSPGLRETQYF. DNA of the CDR3: TGTGCCACCTCTCCGGGACTCAGAGAGACCCAGTACTTC.

This clonotype was seen at least ten times. The J gene is TRBJ2-1, the V gene TRBV15, with 11 nucleotides matching TRBD2. The germline CDR1 and CDR2 sequences are LNHNV and YYDKDF (reference sequence). V trimming: 8 bases; J trimming: 8 bases; junction bases outside the gene matches: 11. This CDR3 spans 15 amino acids. Written as DNA, the CDR3 is TGTGCCACCTCCCGGACTAGCGGGCGGGGCGATGAGCAGTTCTTC. Translating gives CATSRTSGRGDEQFF.

This clonotype was seen ten or more times. The genes are TRBV20-1 and TRBJ2-7; 11 bases match TRBD2. J lost 2 bases, V lost 6 bases, and 9 bases had no gene match. This CDR3 spans 15 amino acids. CDR1 and CDR2 (germline): DFQATT, SNEGSKA (reference sequence). CDR3 bases: TGCAGTGCGACCACCGCGGGACTAGCGGCCTACGAGCAGTACTTC. This encodes CSATTAGLAAYEQYF.

Relative to its sample, this clonotype is medium-sized. The chain recombines TRBV7-9 with TRBJ2-1, with 8 positions matching TRBD2. The CDR3 length is 15 residues. Trimming cost V 5 bases and J 8 bases; bases outside gene matches: 11. The germline CDR1 and CDR2 sequences are SEHNR and FQNEAQ (reference sequence). In nucleotides, the CDR3 is TGTGCCAGCAGCCCCCGACGAGCGGGGGTCGATGAGCAGTTCTTC. Translated: CASSPRRAGVDEQFF.

This clonotype was counted only a few times. The gene calls are TRBV7-3 and TRBJ2-4; weak D call: TRBD2 (5 bases). The germline CDR1 and CDR2 sequences are SGHTA and FQGTGA. The V and J ends lost 4 bases and 0 bases respectively, with 16 bases between them. This CDR3 region has 17 residues. CDR3: CASSSGFGGAAKNIQYF. DNA of the CDR3: TGTGCCAGCAGCTCCGGGTTCGGAGGCGCAGCCAAAAACATTCAGTACTTC.

This clonotype was picked up many times. The rearrangement uses TRBV3-1 and TRBJ1-1; perhaps TRBD1 as D (5 bases). The CDR3 runs to 13 residues. V was pared by 1 base and J by 3 bases, with 6 bases between. CDR1 is LGHDT and CDR2 is YNNKEL in the germline V gene (reference sequence). The CDR3 nucleotides read TGTGCCAGCAGCCAAGGAGGGGACACTGAAGCTTTCTTT. Amino acids: CASSQGGDTEAFF.

This clonotype has ten or more counts. This sequence joins TRBV20-1 and TRBJ2-1, with 8 positions matching TRBD1. The CDR3 sequence is 16 residues long. Looked up from germline, CDR1 is DFQATT and CDR2 is SNEGSKA (reference sequence). J gave up 2 bases and V 6 bases, and 12 bases lay outside the gene matches. This CDR3 reads CSAATDRGVTYNEQFF. The CDR3 DNA reads TGCAGTGCAGCTACCGACAGGGGAGTAACCTACAATGAGCAGTTCTTC.

Comment on this clonotype: This may arise from a read error, as a much more abundant clone is one base away. Without the conserved terminal phenylalanine or tryptophan, this CDR3 likely stems from a read error. V usage is TRBV20-1 and J usage is TRBJ1-1; D gene unclear. Germline CDR1 reads DFQATT; CDR2 reads SNEGSKA (reference sequence). V was shortened by 5 bases and J by 5 bases, with 15 bases between the two germline ends. The CDR3 is 13 residues long. CDR3 DNA sequence: TGCAGTGCTCATACCACGGGTAGGACTGAAGCTTTCTAT. Translating it yields CSAHTTGRTEAFY.

A note on this clonotype: A much larger clone differs by one base, so this may be a read error. The rearrangement links TRBV20-1 to TRBJ1-2; 7 bases match TRBD1. Germline lookup yields CDR1 DFQATT and CDR2 SNEGSKA (reference sequence). This CDR3 comprises 13 residues. CDR3 sequence (DNA): TGCAGCGGACTCTTGACAGGGTCGACTTCTGGCACCTTC. This encodes CSGLLTGSTSGTF.

The table lists this clonotype with many counts. The chain couples TRBV4-1 to TRBJ2-3, with D uncertain. The CDR3 consists of 15 residues. Germline V lookup: CDR1 MGHRA, CDR2 YSYEKL. The V end lost 0 bases, the J end lost 7 bases, and 14 bases lay between the germline ends. The CDR3 here is CASSQDIVGSYTQYF. The CDR3 region has the DNA TGCGCCAGCAGCCAAGATATAGTAGGGTCGTATACGCAGTATTTT.

The V call is TRBV20-1, the J call TRBJ2-6; TRBD1 aligns across 11 bases. In germline, CDR1 is DFQATT, CDR2 SNEGSKA (reference sequence). CDR3 size: 19 residues. After removal of 2 bases from V and 1 base from J, the junction contained 10 bases not matched to a gene. The CDR3 sequence is CSARPPGGQGESGANVLTF. The CDR3 DNA is TGCAGTGCTAGACCCCCGGGGGGACAGGGGGAATCTGGGGCCAACGTCCTGACTTTC.

Only a few counts were recorded for this clonotype. This may come from a read error, since a much larger clone is one base off. V usage is TRBV29-1 and J usage is TRBJ1-1; D gene unclear. The germline V gene has CDR1 SQVTM and CDR2 ANQGSEA. The CDR3 covers 13 residues. V was clipped by 7 bases and J by 2 bases, with 14 bases between them. The CDR3 DNA is TGCAGCGCCCTGGCAGGATCTAACACTGAAGCTTTCTTT. Translated: CSALAGSNTEAFF.

Worth noting for this clonotype: A far larger clone differs by one base, so this is likely a read error. The chain is built from TRBV11-3 and TRBJ2-1; D not resolved. Germline V gene lookup returns CDR1 SGHNT and CDR2 YENEEA. This CDR3 has 15 amino acids. This CDR3 is CASSLGALGRNEQLF. Written as DNA, the CDR3 is TGTGCCAGCAGCTTAGGAGCCCTAGGGCGGAATGAGCAGCTCTTC.

This clonotype was detected ten times or more. V is TRBV28 and J is TRBJ1-3, with unresolved D. Germline CDR1 reads MDHEN; CDR2 reads SYDVKM. V lost 11 bases and J 0 bases, leaving 11 bases between the germline ends. This CDR3 has 13 amino acids. CDR3 region: CALGRNSGNTIYF. CDR3 DNA: TGTGCCTTGGGCAGAAACTCTGGAAACACCATATATTTT.

There are a few counts of this clonotype. The CDR3 here is CASSQDFTSGNTIYF. In nucleotides, the CDR3 is TGTGCCAGCAGCCAAGATTTTACCTCTGGAAACACCATATATTTT. V is TRBV3-1 and J is TRBJ1-3; no definite D call. Trimming removed 0 bases at V and 0 bases at J, with 6 bases between. The CDR3 spans 15 residues. Germline values: CDR1 LGHDT, CDR2 YNNKEL (reference sequence).

This clonotype was seen repeatedly, ten times or more. The rearrangement joins TRBV10-3 to TRBJ1-4; the D gene is possibly TRBD1 (6 bases). The CDR3 contains 16 residues. CDR1 is ENHRY and CDR2 is SYGVKD in the germline V gene. Trimming removed 0 bases from V and 4 bases from J, with 12 bases in between. The CDR3 region has the DNA TGTGCCATCAGTGAGTCGATGACAGGCCTTAATGAAAAACTGTTTTTT. Protein sequence: CAISESMTGLNEKLFF.

This clonotype showed up many times. V usage is TRBV4-1 and J usage is TRBJ2-7, with TRBD1 identical over 9 bases. The CDR3 has 17 residues. Losses at the gene ends were 1 base for V and 2 bases for J; bases not matched to a gene: 9. Germline V CDR1 and CDR2: MGHRA, YSYEKL. CDR3 coding DNA: TGCGCCAGCAGCCAAGCGATTGGGACAGGGACCCCCTACGAGCAGTACTTC. Residues: CASSQAIGTGTPYEQYF.

This clonotype was observed many times. The genes are TRBV11-2 and TRBJ2-5, with 7 bases lining up with TRBD2. Germline CDR1 and CDR2: SGHAT and FQNNGV. The CDR3 contains 16 residues. V was clipped by 2 bases and J by 2 bases; unmatched bases: 8. The CDR3 loop is CASSLHLASGQETQYF. Here the CDR3 DNA reads TGTGCCAGCAGCTTACACTTAGCTAGCGGACAAGAGACCCAGTACTTC.

Ten or more counts support this clonotype. One end of the junction does not line up with germline, which may come from a read error. This chain joins TRBV9 and TRBJ2-1; D might be TRBD2 (5 bases). This CDR3 is 12 amino acids long. Germline V gene data show CDR1 as SGDLS and CDR2 as YYNGEE. The CDR3 DNA reads as TGTGCCAGCAGCCCCGCGGGCTCCGAGCCGTTCTTC. Translated, it gives CASSPAGSEPFF.

This clonotype has a count of ten or more. The chain employs TRBV12-3 or TRBV12-4 and TRBJ1-5; D is undetermined. V dropped 0 bases and J dropped 6 bases, with 9 bases sitting between them. The CDR3 sequence is 14 residues long. The CDR3 reads CASSLATESQPQHF. In DNA form, the CDR3 reads TGTGCCAGCAGTTTAGCTACCGAAAGTCAGCCCCAGCATTTT.

Many counts were recorded for this clonotype. V is TRBV7-9 and J is TRBJ2-7, with D perhaps matching TRBD2 (6 bases). V lost 3 bases and J 6 bases, leaving 9 bases between the germline ends. Germline V lookup: CDR1 SEHNR, CDR2 FQNEAQ (reference sequence). The length of the CDR3 is 12 residues. The CDR3 DNA sequence: TGTGCCAGCAGCTTCCCCGGGGGCGAGCAGTACTTC. Translated, it gives CASSFPGGEQYF.